These T cell receptor beta chains were read from a single sample in a study of Ad26.COV2.S vaccination and SARS-CoV-2 variants. The assay was immunoSEQ multiplex PCR, and TCRdb's table has in-frame clones only and misses some. The sample shows roughly 320,000 clones, 87% of them seen only once. Source: peripheral blood, taken in a trial of Ad26.COV2.S vaccine versus placebo. The origin of the receptors is a person between 18 and 59 years old who received the Ad26.COV2.S COVID-19 vaccine or a placebo. Each CDR3 is given with its conserved first and last residue. The order of the fields is D gene, V gene, clone size, J gene, CDR3 DNA, CDR3 protein. A D gene is named only where the DNA matches it firmly. Only some rows state a clone size, as once, few, many or a class for expanded clones.

>NA|TRBV6-1|once|TRBJ2-5
TGTGCCAGCAGTGATGGGTTACAGACCCAGTACTTC
CASSDGLQTQYF
>TRBD2|TRBV25-1|NA|TRBJ2-2
TGTGCCAGCAGTGAATGGAAGCGGGGGGGCCTCGTCACCGGGGAGCTGTTTTTT
CASSEWKRGGLVTGELFF
>NA|TRBV7-9|NA|TRBJ1-6
TGTGCCAGCAGCACCACGGACAGTGACAATTCACCCCTCCACTTT
CASSTTDSDNSPLHF
>TRBD1|TRBV12-3/TRBV12-4|NA|TRBJ2-1
TGTGCCAGCTCCTCTGGACAGGGCAATGAGCAGTTCTTC
CASSSGQGNEQFF
>TRBD1|TRBV27|NA|TRBJ2-2
TGTGCCAACGACGACCCCGGGACAGGGAAAAACACCGGGGAGCTGTTTTTT
CANDDPGTGKNTGELFF
>TRBD1|TRBV9|NA|TRBJ1-1
TGTGCCAGCAGCGCAAGATCAGGGGGCTGGGTTGAAGCTTTCTTT
CASSARSGGWVEAFF
>NA|TRBV7-2|once|TRBJ2-2
TGTGCCAGCAGCTTAGAGAGGGAGACTACCGGGGAGCTGTTTTTT
CASSLERETTGELFF
>NA|TRBV6-5|NA|TRBJ2-3
TGTGCCAGCGGGGGGGCGGTTTCCTGGTCGCAGTATTTT
CASGGAVSWSQYF
>TRBD2|TRBV7-2|NA|TRBJ2-3
TGTGCCAGCAGCCCCGGGGGGGCTCCCGATACGCAGTATTTT
CASSPGGAPDTQYF
>TRBD2|TRBV5-4|NA|TRBJ2-5
TGTGCCAGCAGCCCTACTAGCGGGATGGAGACCCAGTACTTC
CASSPTSGMETQYF
>NA|TRBV5-6|NA|TRBJ1-3
TGTGCCAGCAGCTTGGTAGAAAACACCATATATTTT
CASSLVENTIYF
>TRBD1|TRBV6-5|NA|TRBJ2-1
TGTGCCAGCAACGGGGCAGGGGGACCCTACAATGAGCAGTTCTTC
CASNGAGGPYNEQFF
>NA|TRBV3-1/TRBV3-2|NA|TRBJ1-2
TGTGCCAGCAGCTCTACAGAGGGCTACACCTTC
CASSSTEGYTF
>TRBD1|TRBV30|NA|TRBJ2-5
TGTGCCTGGACGACAGGGGGATCCGGGGTAACCCAGTACTTC
CAWTTGGSGVTQYF
>TRBD2|TRBV30|NA|TRBJ2-7
TGTGCCTGGAGTAGGGGGCGCGGGGGGGCCTCCTACGAGCAGTACTTC
CAWSRGRGGASYEQYF
>NA|TRBV5-8|NA|TRBJ2-5
TGTGCCACCTACAACTTCCGGGGCAGCGAGGGAGAGACCCAGTACTTC
CATYNFRGSEGETQYF
>NA|TRBV7-3|few|TRBJ1-6
TGTGCCAGCAGCCTGTCAGGGAGGGGTTCACCCCTCCACTTT
CASSLSGRGSPLHF
>NA|TRBV4-3|NA|TRBJ2-1
TGCGCCAGCAGCCCCGCCGGGACGTCCTACAATGAGCAGTTCTTC
CASSPAGTSYNEQFF
>NA|TRBV7-9|NA|TRBJ1-1
TGTGCCAGCAGCTTCGCACGGAACACTGAAGCTTTCTTT
CASSFARNTEAFF
>TRBD2|TRBV30|NA|TRBJ2-1
TGTGCCTACCGTAGCGGGGGGGTTGAGCAGTTCTTC
CAYRSGGVEQFF
>TRBD2|TRBV9|NA|TRBJ2-3
TGTGCCAGCAGCTCAAGAGGCGGGGGGGCCACAGATACGCAGTATTTT
CASSSRGGGATDTQYF
>NA|TRBV5-4|NA|TRBJ2-3
TGTGCCAGCAGCTTGGAGGTCAGTAGCACAGATACGCAGTATTTT
CASSLEVSSTDTQYF
>TRBD1|TRBV18|NA|TRBJ2-3
TGTGCCAGCTCACAAACCGGGACAGGAGGCACAGATACGCAGTATTTT
CASSQTGTGGTDTQYF
>TRBD1|TRBV19|NA|TRBJ2-7
TGTGCCAGTAGTCCACCTCAGGACAGGGTCGAGCAGTACTTC
CASSPPQDRVEQYF
>TRBD2|TRBV5-1|NA|TRBJ2-1
TGCGCCAGCAGCTTGGTTTGGCGGGGGGGTAACAATGAGCAGTTCTTC
CASSLVWRGGNNEQFF
>NA|TRBV6-6|NA|TRBJ2-7
TGTGCCAGCAGTCGGGGGGCAGATTACGAGCAGTACTTC
CASSRGADYEQYF
>TRBD2|TRBV15|NA|TRBJ2-4
TGTGCCACCAGCAGAGACCTAGCGGGGGGGCCCGGGGCCAAAAACATTCAGTACTTC
CATSRDLAGGPGAKNIQYF
>NA|TRBV6-5|NA|TRBJ1-2
TGTGCCAGCAGACTAACAGGGATAGCTAACTATGGCTACACCTTC
CASRLTGIANYGYTF
>NA|TRBV3-1/TRBV3-2|NA|TRBJ1-2
TGTGCCAGCAGCGGCATACGTAACTATGGCTACACCTTC
CASSGIRNYGYTF
>NA|TRBV5-1|NA|TRBJ2-1
TGCGCCAGCGTAGAGGGTGTGACCTACAATGAGCAGTTCTTC
CASVEGVTYNEQFF
>NA|TRBV4-2|NA|TRBJ1-4
TGTGCCAGCAGCCAAGGGTCCTCGGGTGAAAAACTGTTTTTT
CASSQGSSGEKLFF
>NA|TRBV5-1|NA|TRBJ2-1
TGCGCCAGCAGCTTGGCCGGGACGGATACAATGAGTGAGCAGTTCTTC
CASSLAGTDTMSEQFF
>NA|TRBV5-1|few|TRBJ1-3
TGCGCCAGCAGCCAAGGGGAGGCCTCTGGAAACACCATATATTTT
CASSQGEASGNTIYF
>NA|TRBV4-3|NA|TRBJ1-3
TGCGCCAGCAGCCAAGGGAGTAGTGGAAACACCATATATTTT
CASSQGSSGNTIYF
>TRBD1|TRBV7-9|NA|TRBJ2-2
TGTGCCAGCAGCTCAGACAGGGTATACGCCGGGGAGCTGTTTTTT
CASSSDRVYAGELFF
>NA|TRBV11-2|NA|TRBJ1-1
TGTGCCAGCAGCTTTTATCAAGGAGACACTGAAGCTTTCTTT
CASSFYQGDTEAFF
>TRBD1|TRBV2|NA|TRBJ1-1
TGTGCCAGCAGAGACGACAGGGAGAACACTGAAGCTTTCTTT
CASRDDRENTEAFF
>NA|TRBV3-1/TRBV3-2|NA|TRBJ1-2
TGTGCCAGCAGCCCACCCGGGCTGGGTGGCTACACCTTC
CASSPPGLGGYTF
>TRBD2|TRBV18|NA|TRBJ2-3
TGTGCCAGCTCACCCGGGGGGGGGCCAGATACGCAGTATTTT
CASSPGGGPDTQYF
>TRBD2|TRBV25-1|NA|TRBJ2-5
TGTGCCACCGCGGGGGAACAAGAGACCCAGTACTTC
CATAGEQETQYF
>NA|TRBV9|NA|TRBJ2-1
TGTGCCAGCAGCAAAGAGCCTTGGGATGAGCAGTTCTTC
CASSKEPWDEQFF
>NA|TRBV18|NA|TRBJ2-7
TGTGCCAGCTCACCGCCCGGGTGGGGGGTTGCCCACGAGCAGTACTTC
CASSPPGWGVAHEQYF
>TRBD1|TRBV9|NA|TRBJ1-1
TGTGCCAGCAGCGTAAACCCGGGACAGGGGGGTGCGAACACTGAAGCTTTCTTT
CASSVNPGQGGANTEAFF
>NA|TRBV4-3|NA|TRBJ2-1
TGCGCCAGCAGCCCCAATGGTCCGGGACTGGCCGGGAATGAGCAGTTCTTC
CASSPNGPGLAGNEQFF
>TRBD1|TRBV28|NA|TRBJ1-2
TGTGCCAGCAGCCTATCAGGGGGTTTTAACTATGGCTACACCTTC
CASSLSGGFNYGYTF
>NA|TRBV4-3|NA|TRBJ2-3
TGCGCCAGCAGCCAAGATTCCGGCGCTAGCACAGATACGCAGTATTTT
CASSQDSGASTDTQYF
>NA|TRBV18|NA|TRBJ1-4
TGTGCCAGCTCACCACGGGGGGGAGATGAAAAACTGTTTTTT
CASSPRGGDEKLFF
>NA|TRBV2|few|TRBJ2-1
TGTGCCAGCAGTGAGATAAGGGACTCTGCCTACAATGAGCAGTTCTTC
CASSEIRDSAYNEQFF
>TRBD1|TRBV27|NA|TRBJ1-2
TGTGCCAGCAGTTTCACCCCGTTAGGTGACAGGGGGCTAGGCTACACCTTC
CASSFTPLGDRGLGYTF
>NA|TRBV19|NA|TRBJ1-1
TGTGCCACCTCTCAGGGGCAGACACAAAGGAACACTGAAGCTTTCTTT
CATSQGQTQRNTEAFF
>TRBD2|TRBV18|few|TRBJ2-1
TGTGCCAGCTCATCGACTAGCGGGGGGGCACGAGTGAATGAGCAGTTCTTC
CASSSTSGGARVNEQFF
>NA|TRBV12-5|NA|TRBJ2-5
TGTGCTAGTGGCCTGGACGGGTACCAAGAGACCCAGTACTTC
CASGLDGYQETQYF
>NA|TRBV7-9|NA|TRBJ1-4
TGTGCCAGCAGCCCAGTGGGGAGGCCTAAACTGTTTTTT
CASSPVGRPKLFF
>NA|TRBV7-6|NA|TRBJ1-1
TGTGCCAGCAGCTTAGGATCTATCAGCACTGAAGCTTTCTTT
CASSLGSISTEAFF
>NA|TRBV5-1|NA|TRBJ2-1
TGCGCCAGCAGCTTGAGGCGGACCTCCTACAATGAGCAGTTCTTC
CASSLRRTSYNEQFF
>NA|TRBV6-4|few|TRBJ1-6
TGTGCCAGCAGTGACCGGGACAATTCACCCCTCCACTTT
CASSDRDNSPLHF
>NA|TRBV7-8|NA|TRBJ2-1
TGTGCCAGCACCCAGTGGGGAGCCCCTTCCTACAATGAGCAGTTCTTC
CASTQWGAPSYNEQFF
>NA|TRBV5-1|NA|TRBJ2-3
TGCGCCAGCAGCTTGGAGGGGGGCGTTAGCACAGATACGCAGTATTTT
CASSLEGGVSTDTQYF